This T cell receptor (beta chain) emerged from a study of blood T cell repertoires in COVID-19. The data were produced by immunoSEQ multiplex PCR, yet TCRdb's version contains in-frame clones alone and is incomplete. Here the sample spans approximately 480,000 clones, roughly nine tenths being singletons. Those enrolled, adults aged roughly 18 to 95 years, came from about two dozen US areas. Two negative PCRs, clearance, or symptom resolution had been documented for recovered Cohort 3 donors. Germline lookup yields CDR1 SQVTM and CDR2 ANQGSEA. V was pared by 4 bases and J by 3 bases, with 9 bases between. This CDR3 has 12 residues.

Sequenced input: PBMCs or T cells enriched from blood (not recorded which). This TCR came from a woman aged 18-29 years who had recovered from COVID-19. V is TRBV29-1 and J is TRBJ1-2; a weak D match, TRBD1 (6 bases). The CDR3 DNA reads as TGCAGCGTTGGGACAGAGGACTATGGCTACACCTTC. It yields the protein CSVGTEDYGYTF.